This T cell receptor beta chain stems from a study of blood T cell repertoires in COVID-19. Measured with immunoSEQ multiplex PCR; TCRdb has only the in-frame clones, and not every one. The sample has 60,000 to 80,000 clones, about 91% seen once. The CDR3 has 13 residues. Germline CDR1 LNHDA, CDR2 SQIVND (reference sequence). The ends were cut back, 3 bases at V and 7 bases at J, with 10 bases in the middle. Sample: peripheral blood. This sequence was found in a woman in her 70s with acute or convalescent COVID-19. The chain uses TRBV19 and TRBJ1-5; tentatively, D is TRBD1 (6 bases). In DNA form, the CDR3 reads TGTGCCAGTAGTATCTCAGGGGAACAGCCCCAGCATTTT. As protein: CASSISGEQPQHF. The whole variable domain, filled in from reference TRBV19 and TRBJ1-5, reads DGGITQSPKYLFRKEGQNVTLSCEQNLNHDAMYWYRQDPGQGLRLIYYSQIVNDFQKGDIAEGYSVSREKKESFPLTVTSAQKNPTAFYLCASSISGEQPQHFGDGTRLSIL.